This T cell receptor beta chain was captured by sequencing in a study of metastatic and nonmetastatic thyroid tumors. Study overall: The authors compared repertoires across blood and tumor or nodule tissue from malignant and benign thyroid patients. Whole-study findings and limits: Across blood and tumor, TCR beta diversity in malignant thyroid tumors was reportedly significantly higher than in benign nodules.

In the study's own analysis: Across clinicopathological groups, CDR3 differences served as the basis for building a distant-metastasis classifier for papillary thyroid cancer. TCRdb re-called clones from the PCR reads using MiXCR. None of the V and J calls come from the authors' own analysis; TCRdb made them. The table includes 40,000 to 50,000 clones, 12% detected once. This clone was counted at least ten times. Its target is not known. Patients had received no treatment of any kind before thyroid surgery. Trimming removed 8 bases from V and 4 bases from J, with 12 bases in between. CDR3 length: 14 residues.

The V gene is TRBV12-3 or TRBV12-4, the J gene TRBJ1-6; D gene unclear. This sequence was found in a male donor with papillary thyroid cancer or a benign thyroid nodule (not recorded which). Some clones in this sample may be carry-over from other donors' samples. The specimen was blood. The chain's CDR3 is CASRSGGYNSPLHF. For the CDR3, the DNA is TGTGCCAGCCGATCGGGAGGTTATAATTCACCCCTCCACTTT.